This entry concerns a single T cell receptor beta chain. Its specificity is unknown. Looked up from germline, CDR1 is DFQATT and CDR2 is SNEGSKA (reference sequence). This CDR3 has 14 residues. The second PCR ran 7 to 11 cycles with a sample-barcoded 5' primer and J-beta primers. Each cDNA molecule was tagged by a template-switch adaptor with 12 random nucleotides. MiXCR, run by TCRdb on the 5' RACE reads, gives a single entry per CDR3 protein. The sample shows about 1,600,000 distinct CDR3 sequences, roughly 40% of them seen only once. This sample is part of a study of blood T cells in healthy people across ages. The study, taken as a whole, reports: One million T cells yielded diversity estimates that were considered underestimates. Compared with aged donors, long-lived donors showed fewer expanded clones, suggesting selection.

Specimen: blood. This clonotype was obtained from a woman aged 18-29 years in good health. The V gene is TRBV20-1, the J gene TRBJ2-5; 10 nucleotides line up with TRBD1. The DNA end is more similar to TRBJ2-7, so the J call may be wrong. CDR3 bases: TGCAGTGCCCCAGACGGGACAGGGGCCCTCGAGCAGTACTTC. It yields the protein CSAPDGTGALEQYF.